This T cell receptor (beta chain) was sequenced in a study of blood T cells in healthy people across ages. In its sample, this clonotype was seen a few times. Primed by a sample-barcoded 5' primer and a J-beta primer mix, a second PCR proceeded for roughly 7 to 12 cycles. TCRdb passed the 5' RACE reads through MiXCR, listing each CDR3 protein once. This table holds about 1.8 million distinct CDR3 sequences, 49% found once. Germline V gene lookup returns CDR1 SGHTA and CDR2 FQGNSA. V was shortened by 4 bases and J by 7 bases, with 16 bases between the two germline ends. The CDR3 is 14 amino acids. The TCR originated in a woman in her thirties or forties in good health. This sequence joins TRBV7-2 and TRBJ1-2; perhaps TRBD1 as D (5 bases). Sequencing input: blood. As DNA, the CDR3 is TGTGCCAGCAGCTCGTTTTTAGGGGATGGTGGCTACACCTTC. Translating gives CASSSFLGDGGYTF.